The rows below give T cell receptor beta chains drawn from one sample of a study of T cell changes during pregnancy in multiple sclerosis. The assay was immunoSEQ multiplex PCR, and TCRdb's table has in-frame clones only and misses some. Altogether tens of thousands of clones are present, about 89% being singletons, with the ten largest covering roughly 0.69%. Sequences were derived from CD4+ T cells from peripheral blood mononuclear cells, sampled before pregnancy. The receptor source for this set is a female donor with multiple sclerosis, enrolled in a pregnancy study. CDR3s leave out the opening cysteine and the closing phenylalanine or tryptophan.

v_gene	j_gene	CDR3aa
TRBV7-2	TRBJ2-2	ASSSLAGGPGELF
TRBV14	TRBJ2-7	ASSQGGGQGTTYEQY
TRBV19	TRBJ1-6	ASRLLGTGSSYNSPLH
TRBV14	TRBJ1-2	ASSRGQIYGYT
TRBV29-1	TRBJ1-5	SVVETGSGNQPQH
TRBV29-1	TRBJ2-3	SVTAGDTQY
TRBV15	TRBJ1-5	ATSVRDRRVYSNQPQH
TRBV4-3	TRBJ1-2	ASSQELARGNYGYT
TRBV30	TRBJ2-2	AWRQGFFPGELF
TRBV18	TRBJ2-7	ASSPGQGTYEQY
TRBV6-4	TRBJ1-6	ASREQGDNSPLH
TRBV19	TRBJ1-1	ASSLIGDTEAF
TRBV30	TRBJ1-1	AWSVSSVNTEAF
TRBV30	TRBJ1-6	AWKRGGGSPLH
TRBV7-2	TRBJ1-5	ASSLVGGPQPQH
TRBV18	TRBJ2-1	ASSDLGTSGTSYNEQF
TRBV18	TRBJ2-3	ASSPLGLAGGLKDTQY
TRBV7-3	TRBJ1-6	ASSTGQGPSPLH
TRBV6-6	TRBJ2-2	ASSQLGQGGTGELF
TRBV12-5	TRBJ2-5	ASGLVQGFQETQYFGTH
TRBV7-2	TRBJ2-1	ASSLVSGGLEQF
TRBV9	TRBJ2-3	ASSVRSGSTDTQY
TRBV6-1	TRBJ2-4	ASSESVFQY
TRBV6-4	TRBJ2-1	ASSSSPLAGGKGNNEQF
TRBV11-3	TRBJ1-6	ASSLGTGGMSSPLH
TRBV21-1	TRBJ1-3	ATLGGGNTIY
TRBV29-1	TRBJ1-1	SVDRGQAEAF
TRBV6-1	TRBJ2-1	ASRPGQSSYNEQF
TRBV11-3	TRBJ2-3	ASSFEGGRGDTQY
TRBV5-6	TRBJ2-7	ASSLGYQERYEQY
TRBV4-2	TRBJ2-7	ASSQVGTTYEQY
TRBV6-6	TRBJ2-7	ASRKDFSYEQY
TRBV6-1	TRBJ1-5	ASSDPTVEFYSNQPQH
TRBV19	TRBJ1-2	ASSTHSQGANGYT
TRBV19	TRBJ1-6	ASSTSRSSYNSPLH
TRBV7-9	TRBJ2-5	ASSLGEYQETQY
TRBV5-8	TRBJ1-1	ASSLGGQLTEAF
TRBV18	TRBJ1-5	ASSLYSNQPQH
TRBV4-3	TRBJ2-1	ASSQEPGSEQF
TRBV7-6	TRBJ1-1	ASSQGQGNTEAF
TRBV2	TRBJ2-7	ASRPRTSDSYEQY
TRBV7-3	TRBJ2-1	ASSLMARTSVGRNEQF
TRBV30	TRBJ1-1	AGGRGYTEAF
TRBV6-1	TRBJ1-4	ASRGTGREGEKLF
TRBV6-6	TRBJ1-2	ASSSTGGAGYT
TRBV5-6	TRBJ1-1	ASSLTGEGAF
TRBV10-3	TRBJ2-7	AIASLAGATNYEQY
TRBV5-1	TRBJ2-1	ASSLEAGVPYNEQF
TRBV10-1	TRBJ2-5	ASSGGQSETQY
TRBV7-3	TRBJ1-1	ASSLIQNTEAF
TRBV4-1	TRBJ2-1	ASSPLGSGGGNEQF
TRBV19	TRBJ2-1	ASVRDRVYNEQF
TRBV30	TRBJ1-3	AWSPGQLSSGNTIY
TRBV11-3	TRBJ2-2	ASSGGGNTGELF
TRBV5-6	TRBJ2-2	ASSLSLGRGTGELF
TRBV9	TRBJ2-2	ASSVASGINTGELF
TRBV2	TRBJ2-1	ASTGDRGRYNEQF
TRBV7-2	TRBJ2-3	ASSSGSTDTQY
TRBV2	TRBJ2-7	ASSIGTGSYEQY
TRBV5-4	TRBJ2-7	ASSPSLRQGREYEQY